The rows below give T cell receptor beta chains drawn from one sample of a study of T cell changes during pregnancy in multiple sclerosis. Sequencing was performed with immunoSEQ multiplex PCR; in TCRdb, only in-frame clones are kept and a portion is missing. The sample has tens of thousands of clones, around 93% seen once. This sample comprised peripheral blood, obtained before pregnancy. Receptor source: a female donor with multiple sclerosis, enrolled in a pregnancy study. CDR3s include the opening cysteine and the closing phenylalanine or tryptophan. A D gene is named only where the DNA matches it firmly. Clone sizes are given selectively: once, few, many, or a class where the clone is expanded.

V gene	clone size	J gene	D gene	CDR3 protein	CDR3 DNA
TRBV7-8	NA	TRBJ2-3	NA	CASSLDGRGTDTQYF	TGTGCCAGCAGCTTAGACGGGAGAGGGACAGATACGCAGTATTTT
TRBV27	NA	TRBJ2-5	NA	CASSPGGETQYF	TGTGCCAGCAGCCCCGGGGGAGAGACCCAGTACTTC
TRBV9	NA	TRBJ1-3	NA	CASSAFIGTAAGNTIYF	TGTGCCAGCAGCGCCTTTATCGGGACTGCGGCTGGAAACACCATATATTTT
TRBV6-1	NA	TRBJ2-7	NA	CASSEVGAAQYF	TGTGCCAGCAGTGAAGTGGGGGCAGCGCAGTACTTC
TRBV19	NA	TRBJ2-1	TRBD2	CASQTSGNPYNEQFF	TGTGCCAGCCAGACTAGCGGGAACCCCTACAATGAGCAGTTCTTC
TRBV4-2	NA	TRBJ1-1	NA	CASSQGGRGHTEAFF	TGTGCCAGCAGCCAAGGGGGGAGGGGACACACTGAAGCTTTCTTT
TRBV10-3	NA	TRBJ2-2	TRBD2	CAISIAPVGTGGGELFF	TGTGCCATCAGTATAGCGCCAGTGGGGACGGGAGGCGGGGAGCTGTTTTTT
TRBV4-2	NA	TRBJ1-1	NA	CASSPREGVEAFF	TGTGCCAGCAGCCCTAGGGAGGGTGTTGAAGCTTTCTTT
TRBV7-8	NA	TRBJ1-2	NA	CASSSLFYGYTF	TGTGCCAGCAGCTCCCTTTTCTATGGCTACACCTTC
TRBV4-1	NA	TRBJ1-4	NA	CASSQDRGTFDEKLFF	TGCGCCAGCAGCCAAGATCGCGGGACTTTTGATGAAAAACTGTTTTTT
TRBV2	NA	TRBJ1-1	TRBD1	CAKTGGVGDTEAFF	TGTGCCAAGACAGGGGGGGTTGGGGACACTGAAGCTTTCTTT
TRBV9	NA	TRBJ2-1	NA	CASSVDVGVLSEQFF	TGTGCCAGCAGCGTAGACGTGGGAGTCCTTAGTGAGCAGTTCTTC
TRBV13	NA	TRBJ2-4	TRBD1	CASSLGTGVQYF	TGTGCCAGCAGCCTAGGGACAGGGGTTCAGTACTTC
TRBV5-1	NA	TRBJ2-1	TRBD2	CASRTGVLAGGPNEQFF	TGCGCTTCCCGGACAGGGGTTCTAGCGGGAGGGCCCAATGAGCAGTTCTTC
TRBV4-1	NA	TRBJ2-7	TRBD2	CASSQKRGALAYEQYF	TGCGCCAGCAGCCAAAAGCGGGGGGCCCTTGCCTACGAGCAGTACTTC
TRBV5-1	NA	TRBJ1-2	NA	CASSFGLGGGYTF	TGCGCCAGCAGCTTCGGCCTAGGGGGTGGCTACACCTTC
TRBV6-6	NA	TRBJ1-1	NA	CASSYSGAEAFF	TGTGCCAGCAGTTATTCGGGGGCTGAAGCTTTCTTT
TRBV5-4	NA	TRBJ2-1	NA	CASSTRLLGNEQFF	TGTGCCAGCAGCACACGGCTACTAGGGAATGAGCAGTTCTTC
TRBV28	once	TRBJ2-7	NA	CASSFRQGRPYEQYF	TGTGCCAGCAGTTTTCGGCAGGGGCGGCCTTACGAGCAGTACTTC
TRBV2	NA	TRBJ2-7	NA	CASSGDSSYEQYF	TGTGCCAGCAGCGGGGACTCAAGTTACGAGCAGTACTTC
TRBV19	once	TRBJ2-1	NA	CASSIMESNYNEQFF	TGTGCCAGTAGTATTATGGAGTCCAACTACAATGAGCAGTTCTTC
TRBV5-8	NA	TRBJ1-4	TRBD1	CASSPAGTGEEKLFF	TGTGCCAGCAGCCCGGCCGGGACAGGGGAAGAAAAACTGTTTTTT
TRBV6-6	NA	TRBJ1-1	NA	CASFRDTEAFF	TGTGCCAGCTTCCGGGACACTGAAGCTTTCTTT
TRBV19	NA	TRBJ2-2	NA	CASSIPAGTGELFF	TGTGCCAGTAGTATTCCGGCGGGCACCGGGGAGCTGTTTTTT
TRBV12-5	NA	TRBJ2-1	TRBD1	CASGFRTGSSDSHNEQFF	TGTGCTAGTGGTTTCCGGACAGGGTCCTCGGACTCACACAATGAGCAGTTCTTC